These T cell receptor beta chains were read from a single sample in a study of cytomegalovirus exposure and HLA in healthy donors. Sequenced by immunoSEQ multiplex PCR; TCRdb stores in-frame clones only, minus some. The sample lists 90,000 to 100,000 clones; around 81% were seen once. The sequencing input was PBMCs. Receptors were obtained from a man younger than 35 in good health and CMV-seronegative. CDR3s include the opening cysteine and the closing phenylalanine or tryptophan. D genes are given only for firm matches. Not every row has a clone size; where given, it reads once, few, many or a size class.

clone_size	d_call	v_call	j_call	cdr3_aa	cdr3_nt
.	TRBD1	TRBV4-2	TRBJ2-3	CASSQDRQGETDTQYF	TGTGCCAGCAGCCAAGACAGACAGGGGGAAACAGATACGCAGTATTTT
.	TRBD1	TRBV25-1	TRBJ1-2	CASTPGGQGGGGYTF	TGTGCCAGCACCCCAGGGGGGCAGGGCGGCGGAGGCTACACCTTC
.	TRBD1	TRBV15	TRBJ1-4	CATSRRGQFATNEKLFF	TGTGCCACCAGCAGGAGGGGACAGTTTGCAACTAATGAAAAACTGTTTTTT
.	TRBD2	TRBV11-2	TRBJ2-7	CASSFGLAGSYEQYF	TGTGCCAGCAGCTTTGGACTAGCGGGGAGCTACGAGCAGTACTTC
.	.	TRBV6-6	TRBJ1-2	CASSYGRGGSYTF	TGTGCCAGCAGTTACGGAAGGGGGGGTAGCTACACCTTC
.	TRBD1	TRBV29-1	TRBJ1-5	CSVAQGALNQPQHF	TGCAGCGTAGCACAGGGGGCTCTCAATCAGCCCCAGCATTTT
.	TRBD2	TRBV9	TRBJ2-5	CASSVVSGGPQETQYF	TGTGCCAGCAGCGTAGTCAGCGGGGGGCCCCAAGAGACCCAGTACTTC
.	TRBD2	TRBV5-6	TRBJ2-7	CASSWEGRPSSYEQYF	TGTGCCAGCAGCTGGGAGGGACGGCCGAGCTCCTACGAGCAGTACTTC
.	TRBD2	TRBV5-1	TRBJ2-7	CASTLAGGPGEQYF	TGCGCCAGCACATTAGCGGGGGGGCCGGGGGAGCAGTACTTC
.	.	TRBV9	TRBJ2-2	CASSVLLGELFF	TGTGCCAGCAGCGTATTACTCGGGGAGCTGTTTTTT
few	.	TRBV7-7	TRBJ1-2	CASSLVPLGGKYGYTF	TGTGCTAGCAGCTTAGTCCCCTTGGGGGGGAAGTACGGCTACACCTTC
.	.	TRBV5-1	TRBJ2-3	CASSLMVGTSTDTQYF	TGCGCCAGCAGCTTGATGGTCGGGACTAGCACAGATACGCAGTATTTT
.	.	TRBV5-1	TRBJ2-3	CASSLAGLVTDTQYF	TGCGCCAGCAGCCTGGCTGGACTCGTCACAGATACGCAGTATTTT
.	TRBD1	TRBV6-6	TRBJ2-2	CASTSDREGTGELFF	TGTGCCAGCACCTCGGACAGGGAAGGCACCGGGGAGCTGTTTTTT
.	.	TRBV19	TRBJ1-2	CATHRGYGYTF	TGTGCCACCCACCGGGGCTATGGCTACACCTTC
.	TRBD1	TRBV19	TRBJ2-1	CASSTSDGTAQFF	TGTGCCAGTAGTACGAGTGACGGGACAGCCCAGTTCTTC
.	.	TRBV18	TRBJ2-6	CASSPLGYRSGANVLTF	TGTGCCAGCTCACCATTGGGCTACCGCTCTGGGGCCAACGTCCTGACTTTC
.	.	TRBV7-9	TRBJ1-5	CASSLASNQPQHF	TGTGCCAGCAGCTTGGCTAGCAATCAGCCCCAGCATTTT
.	.	TRBV5-4	TRBJ1-1	CASSLSVDTNTEAFF	TGTGCCAGCAGCTTGTCGGTTGACACGAACACTGAAGCTTTCTTT
.	.	TRBV5-4	TRBJ1-5	CASSLSGSNQPQHF	TGTGCCAGCAGCTTGTCAGGGAGCAATCAGCCCCAGCATTTT
.	TRBD1	TRBV5-6	TRBJ2-2	CASSSMTGGTGELFF	TGTGCCAGCAGCTCAATGACAGGGGGCACCGGGGAGCTGTTTTTT
.	.	TRBV2	TRBJ1-6	CAKAGEGSPLHF	TGTGCCAAGGCAGGGGAGGGTTCACCCCTCCACTTT
.	.	TRBV6-1	TRBJ1-2	CASSGLAGGYGYTF	TGTGCCAGCAGTGGCTTAGCCGGAGGCTATGGCTACACCTTC
once	.	TRBV10-1	TRBJ1-1	CASSGQANTEAFF	TGCGCCAGCAGTGGCCAGGCGAACACTGAAGCTTTCTTT
once	.	TRBV9	TRBJ2-2	CASAGNYGELFF	TGTGCCAGCGCAGGGAACTACGGGGAGCTGTTTTTT
.	.	TRBV10-1	TRBJ1-6	CASSLNWNSPLHF	TGCGCCAGCAGCCTAAACTGGAATTCACCCCTCCACTTT
.	.	TRBV6-5	TRBJ2-1	CASSYLEMARDEQFF	TGTGCCAGCAGTTATCTAGAAATGGCTAGAGATGAGCAGTTCTTC
.	.	TRBV6-5	TRBJ1-6	CASRSTAGNSPLHF	TGTGCCAGCAGGTCTACAGCGGGGAACTCACCCCTCCACTTT